Listed here are 29 T cell receptor beta chains from one sample, sequenced in a study of blood T cell repertoires in COVID-19. The repertoire was sequenced with immunoSEQ multiplex PCR; TCRdb's copy has only in-frame clones and lacks some. The sample yields over 70,000 clones, approximately 76% seen once. Sequencing was carried out using peripheral blood. The receptors originated from a man between 65 and 79 years old with active or convalescent COVID-19.

The chain couples TRBV7-6 to TRBJ2-1, with TRBD2 matching over 9 bases. There are 15 residues in the CDR3. V lost 2 bases and J lost 7; bases outside the gene matches: 6. Looked up from germline, CDR1 is SGHVS and CDR2 is FNYEAQ. The CDR3 DNA reads TGTGCCAGCAGCTTACGCGGGGGGGTGGAAAATGAGCAGTTCTTC. As protein: CASSLRGGVENEQFF.

The J gene is TRBJ2-2, the V gene TRBV19; 16 bases align to TRBD2. The trim removed 4 bases at V and 4 bases at J, leaving 9 bases unmatched. CDR3 length: 19 residues. CDR1 is LNHDA, CDR2 SQIVND, per germline (reference sequence). CDR3 in DNA: TGTGCCAGTAGTACTCCGGGACTAGCGGGGGGGCATTTCACCGGGGAGCTGTTTTTT. Amino acids: CASSTPGLAGGHFTGELFF.

Here the CDR3 DNA reads TGTGCCAGCAGTCCCGACAGTGCAACCTACGAGCAGTACTTC. Translating it yields CASSPDSATYEQYF. This chain uses TRBV27 with TRBJ2-7, with a tentative D call TRBD1 (5 bases). Trimming took off 5 bases at V and 2 bases at J, with 13 bases between the two ends. CDR3 length equals 14 residues. Germline assignment: CDR1 MNHEY and CDR2 SMNVEV (reference sequence).

Only one count was recorded for this clone. The chain links TRBV15 to TRBJ2-4; TRBD1 might be the D (5 bases). The V end was cut by 3 bases, the J end by 4 bases, with 7 bases between. The CDR3 covers 13 residues. Germline V gene lookup returns CDR1 LNHNV and CDR2 YYDKDF (reference sequence). CDR3 in DNA: TGTGCCACCAGCAGCAGGGCAAAAAACATTCAGTACTTC. Translating gives CATSSRAKNIQYF.

The chain carries TRBV12-3 or TRBV12-4 and TRBJ1-1; D is unresolved. Between the trimmed V and J ends, which lost 6 bases and 6 bases, there was a span of 14 bases. This CDR3 spans 13 amino acids. CDR3 amino acids: CASRDLHRAEAFF. The DNA for the CDR3 is TGTGCCAGCAGGGACTTACACCGGGCTGAAGCTTTCTTT.

This chain links TRBV2 with TRBJ1-6; D might be TRBD1 (6 bases). Trimming cost V 8 bases and J 7 bases, with 18 bases left between them. The CDR3 consists of 15 residues. The germline V gene encodes CDR1 SNHLY and CDR2 FYNNEI. The CDR3 loop is CASRVSGTPNSPLHF. CDR3 coding DNA: TGTGCCAGCCGCGTTTCCGGGACACCAAATTCACCCCTCCACTTT.

The chain links TRBV2 to TRBJ1-2; TRBD1 might be the D (6 bases). The V end was cut by 6 bases, the J end by 9 bases, with 17 bases between. This CDR3 has 13 amino acids. CDR1 SNHLY and CDR2 FYNNEI come from the germline V gene. In nucleotides, the CDR3 is TGTGCCAGCAGCCTTATTGCGGGGGCGAGCTACACCTTC. Protein sequence: CASSLIAGASYTF.

The chain employs TRBV5-4 and TRBJ2-6; D is possibly TRBD2 (6 bases). Between the trimmed V and J ends, which lost 2 bases and 0 bases, there was a span of 12 bases. This CDR3 is built from 17 residues. Germline CDR1 SGHNT, CDR2 YYREEE (reference sequence). The CDR3 sequence: CASSFRDFPSGANVLTF. As DNA, the CDR3 is TGTGCCAGCAGCTTCCGGGACTTCCCCTCTGGGGCCAACGTCCTGACTTTC.

The V gene is TRBV11-3, the J gene TRBJ2-7; TRBD1 is a possible D gene (5 bases). The CDR3 length is 14 residues. Germline CDR1 and CDR2: SGHNT and YENEEA. Trimming stripped 2 bases from V and 5 bases from J, with 13 bases between. This chain's CDR3 is CASSLTRDLNEQYF. As DNA, the CDR3 is TGTGCCAGCAGCTTAACCAGGGATCTAAACGAGCAGTACTTC.

This clone was found once. The chain's CDR3 is CASSLNLGDIQYF. Here the CDR3 DNA reads TGTGCCAGCAGCTTAAATCTCGGGGACATTCAGTACTTC. The chain recombines TRBV7-3 with TRBJ2-4; possible D gene TRBD2, 5 bases. The germline V and J ends were trimmed by 1 base and 8 bases, with 9 bases remaining between them. Per germline, CDR1 SGHTA and CDR2 FQGTGA. There are 13 residues in the CDR3.

This clone was seen more than once but under ten times. The rearrangement uses TRBV7-8 and TRBJ2-7; D is possibly TRBD1 (5 bases). The CDR3 covers 15 residues. Germline CDR1 SGHVS, CDR2 FQNEAQ. V was clipped by 1 base and J by 7 bases, with 17 bases between them. Here the CDR3 reads CASSLVGNTKGEQYF. CDR3 nucleotide sequence: TGTGCCAGCAGCTTAGTTGGGAATACCAAGGGGGAGCAGTACTTC.

This clone was seen only a few times. The chain couples TRBV2 to TRBJ2-2, with 9 bases identical to TRBD2. V was clipped by 4 bases and J by 5 bases; unmatched bases: 2. Germline V CDR1 and CDR2: SNHLY, FYNNEI. This CDR3 comprises 14 residues. The CDR3 DNA follows: TGTGCCAGCAGTGGGACTAGCGTAACCGGGGAGCTGTTTTTT. Translating it yields CASSGTSVTGELFF.

V usage is TRBV30 and J usage is TRBJ1-5; D might be TRBD1 (6 bases). This CDR3 region has 15 residues. Germline V gene lookup returns CDR1 GTSNPN and CDR2 SVGIG (reference sequence). Trimming shortened V by 2 bases and J by 4 bases, and 15 bases separated the two germline ends. This CDR3 is CAWSPTGQINQPQHF. The CDR3 DNA follows: TGTGCCTGGAGTCCCACAGGACAGATTAATCAGCCCCAGCATTTT.

This clone appeared once. The chain joins TRBV4-1 to TRBJ2-5; no reliable D call. Trimming removed 3 bases at V and 5 bases at J, with 7 bases between. This CDR3 is 12 amino acids long. Germline V gives CDR1 MGHRA, CDR2 YSYEKL. The CDR3 coding sequence is TGCGCCAGCAGCCATCCTAGTGAGACCCAGTACTTC. It is translated as CASSHPSETQYF.

V and J are TRBV28 and TRBJ1-4, with a weak D call TRBD1 (5 bases). Trimming pared 10 bases from V and 0 bases from J, leaving 9 bases between. CDR3 length equals 13 residues. Germline CDR1 reads MDHEN; CDR2 reads SYDVKM. CDR3 residues: CATGGSTNEKLFF. The CDR3 coding sequence is TGTGCCACTGGGGGGTCAACTAATGAAAAACTGTTTTTT.

There are a few counts of this clone. DNA of the CDR3: TGTGCCAGCAGTGGCAGGGGGTTCTATGGCTACACCTTC. Translation gives CASSGRGFYGYTF. The chain is built from TRBV12-3 or TRBV12-4 and TRBJ1-2, with 7 bases matching TRBD1. The V segment lost 5 bases and the J segment 4 bases; nucleotides outside the gene matches: 4. The CDR3 has 13 amino acids.

The chain joins TRBV5-1 to TRBJ2-1, with TRBD2 identical over 11 bases. Germline trimming cut 5 bases from V and 8 bases from J; bases unmatched to any gene: 12. This CDR3 has 16 amino acids. Germline V gene data show CDR1 as SGHRS and CDR2 as YFSETQ. CDR3 residues: CASSQTGTSGFDEQFF. The CDR3 DNA reads TGCGCCAGCAGTCAGACCGGGACTAGCGGCTTTGATGAGCAGTTCTTC.

The genes are TRBV10-1 and TRBJ2-2, with D possibly matching TRBD1 (6 bases). From germline, CDR1 is WNHNN and CDR2 SYGVQD (reference sequence). The CDR3 has 15 amino acids. V was shortened by 6 bases and J by 2 bases, with 13 bases between the two germline ends. CDR3 amino acids: CASSRDMSNTGELFF. CDR3 DNA sequence: TGCGCCAGCAGCCGGGACATGAGTAACACCGGGGAGCTGTTTTTT.

V gene TRBV28 combines with J gene TRBJ1-5; TRBD1 matches 7 bases. V shed 6 bases, J shed 7 bases, and the junction held 9 bases outside the gene matches. Germline V lookup: CDR1 MDHEN, CDR2 SYDVKM. This CDR3 comprises 14 residues. This chain's CDR3 is CASRSTGNRQPQHF. In nucleotides, the CDR3 is TGTGCCAGCAGGTCGACAGGGAATCGCCAGCCCCAGCATTTT.

The sample holds a few counts of this clone. This chain connects TRBV19 to TRBJ1-2; D ambiguous. CDR3 length equals 15 residues. Trimming cost V 6 bases and J 4 bases, with 18 bases left between them. Germline V lookup: CDR1 LNHDA, CDR2 SQIVND (reference sequence). CDR3 bases: TGTGCCAGTAGCGCCCCCGAGGCCTTTAGCTATGGCTACACCTTC. It specifies CASSAPEAFSYGYTF. The whole variable domain, remainder taken from reference TRBV19 and TRBJ1-2, is DGGITQSPKYLFRKEGQNVTLSCEQNLNHDAMYWYRQDPGQGLRLIYYSQIVNDFQKGDIAEGYSVSREKKESFPLTVTSAQKNPTAFYLCASSAPEAFSYGYTFGSGTRLTVV.

This clone has a handful of counts. CDR3 in amino acids: CASSLQGIEQYF. In nucleotides, the CDR3 is TGTGCCAGCAGCCTACAGGGAATCGAGCAGTACTTC. The chain carries TRBV6-5 and TRBJ2-7; TRBD1 is a possible D gene (6 bases). Germline CDR1 is MNHEY and CDR2 is SVGAGI. V was shortened by 6 bases and J by 6 bases, with 12 bases between the two germline ends. CDR3 length equals 12 residues.

The chain joins TRBV5-1 to TRBJ1-2; 9 positions agree with TRBD1. CDR3 size: 16 residues. The ends lost 4 bases at V and 6 bases at J; junction bases unmatched: 13. From germline, CDR1 is SGHRS and CDR2 YFSETQ. The CDR3 loop is CASSRKRTGDIHGYTF. The CDR3 coding sequence is TGCGCCAGCAGCCGGAAACGGACAGGGGACATTCATGGCTACACCTTC.

The chain is built from TRBV3-1 (or the pseudogene TRBV3-2) and TRBJ2-3, with D possibly TRBD2 on 5 matching bases. The CDR3 covers 15 residues. Trimming removed 2 bases at V and 2 bases at J, with 11 bases between. Germline assignment: CDR1 LGHDT and CDR2 YNNKEL (reference sequence). The CDR3 loop is CASSQYVANTDTQYF. The CDR3 DNA follows: TGTGCCAGCAGCCAATACGTAGCGAACACAGATACGCAGTATTTT.

The V and J genes are TRBV7-9 and TRBJ2-5; 10 nucleotides match TRBD2. Trimming at V came to 1 base and at J to 5 bases, leaving 13 bases not matched to a gene. Germline V gene lookup returns CDR1 SEHNR and CDR2 FQNEAQ (reference sequence). The CDR3 sequence is 18 residues long. CDR3 region: CASSLVLASGGTRETQYF. Here the CDR3 DNA reads TGTGCCAGCAGCTTAGTATTAGCTAGCGGGGGTACCAGGGAGACCCAGTACTTC.

This clone was detected once. The rearrangement uses TRBV5-4 and TRBJ2-7, with a possible D match to TRBD2 (7 bases). The CDR3 loop spans 15 amino acids. Between the trimmed V and J ends, which lost 4 bases and 7 bases, there was a span of 21 bases. The germline V gene has CDR1 SGHNT and CDR2 YYREEE (reference sequence). The CDR3 coding sequence is TGTGCCAGCAGCCCCCGAGGGGGGGGGACGGGGGAGCAGTACTTC. This translates into CASSPRGGGTGEQYF.

CDR3 region: CASSFGRYTEAFF. CDR3 nucleotide sequence: TGTGCCAGCTCCTTTGGGCGCTACACTGAAGCTTTCTTT. J is TRBJ1-1 and V is TRBV6-5; the D is unclear. V dropped 8 bases and J dropped 3 bases, with 13 bases sitting between them. Germline V gene lookup returns CDR1 MNHEY and CDR2 SVGAGI. CDR3 length: 13 residues.

This clone was detected only once. The DNA for the CDR3 is TGTGCCAGCAGCCCAGGACTAGCGGGGGGGCAAGCAGATACGCAGTATTTT. Its translation is CASSPGLAGGQADTQYF. V and J are TRBV7-3 and TRBJ2-3, with 15 bases lining up with TRBD2. Germline lookup yields CDR1 SGHTA and CDR2 FQGTGA. The CDR3 runs to 17 residues. V shed 5 bases, J shed 4 bases, and the junction held 7 bases outside the gene matches.

This clone has only a few counts. This sequence joins TRBV7-2 and TRBJ1-5; perhaps TRBD1 as D (5 bases). The V gene's germline CDR1 is SGHTA and CDR2 FQGNSA. The V end was cut by 2 bases, the J end by 3 bases, with 8 bases between. This CDR3 comprises 14 residues. CDR3: CASSLRGTNQPQHF. DNA of the CDR3: TGTGCCAGCAGCTTAAGGGGTACCAATCAGCCCCAGCATTTT.

The table lists this clone with many counts. V gene TRBV7-9 combines with J gene TRBJ2-7; D may be TRBD1 (6 bases). This CDR3 comprises 16 residues. The germline V gene has CDR1 SEHNR and CDR2 FQNEAQ (reference sequence). V was shortened by 6 bases and J by 3 bases, with 21 bases between the two germline ends. The CDR3 coding sequence is TGTGCCAGCAGGTGGCAGGTTGGGGGCTTAGTCTACGAGCAGTACTTC. This gives the protein CASRWQVGGLVYEQYF.